This note documents a single T cell receptor (beta chain) sequence. Its antigen is currently unknown. This table comes from immunoSEQ multiplex PCR, and its TCRdb copy is limited to in-frame clones, with some not included. The top ten hold approximately 5% of the sample, which has roughly 80,000 clones, roughly nine tenths seen once. This specimen belongs to a study of T cell responses to AZD1222 COVID-19 vaccine. Germline V gene lookup returns CDR1 SNHLY and CDR2 FYNNEI. This CDR3 contains 12 residues. With 5 bases removed from V and 12 bases from J, the gap between germline ends came to 13 bases. Study-wide results and limits: Only a handful of AZD1222 recipients, more than five in all, had baseline seropositivity. Among spike-specific TCRs, nearly half reportedly target unmutated variant regions. In all cases, repertoires were sampled only after the peak T cell response.

Second-dose recipients at about 4 or about 12 weeks were treated as one pooled group. The sequenced sample was peripheral blood, obtained 28 days after the second AZD1222 dose. The source is an adult who received the AZD1222 COVID-19 vaccine. The chain links TRBV2 to TRBJ1-4, with D uncertain. This CDR3 reads CASSKEHPELFF. The CDR3 nucleotides are TGTGCCAGCAGTAAAGAGCACCCGGAACTGTTTTTT.